This TCR beta chain was obtained from a study of tumor T cells in aggressive B-cell lymphoma. There are 19 residues in the CDR3. Germline V gives CDR1 SGHTA, CDR2 FQGTGA. The V gene end was trimmed by 5 bases and the J gene end by 2 bases; junction bases not matched to a gene: 11. The method was immunoSEQ multiplex PCR; TCRdb's version includes in-frame clones alone and lacks a portion of them. The repertoire holds 3,100 or so clones, with about 90% as singletons. The TCR comes from an adult with diffuse large B cell lymphoma. Sequenced material: tumor tissue. The chain uses TRBV7-3 and TRBJ2-6; TRBD1 matches 11 bases. The CDR3 nucleotides are TGTGCCAGCAGCCTATACCGGACAGGGGGCTGGGCTGGGGCCAACGTCCTGACTTTC. Protein sequence: CASSLYRTGGWAGANVLTF.